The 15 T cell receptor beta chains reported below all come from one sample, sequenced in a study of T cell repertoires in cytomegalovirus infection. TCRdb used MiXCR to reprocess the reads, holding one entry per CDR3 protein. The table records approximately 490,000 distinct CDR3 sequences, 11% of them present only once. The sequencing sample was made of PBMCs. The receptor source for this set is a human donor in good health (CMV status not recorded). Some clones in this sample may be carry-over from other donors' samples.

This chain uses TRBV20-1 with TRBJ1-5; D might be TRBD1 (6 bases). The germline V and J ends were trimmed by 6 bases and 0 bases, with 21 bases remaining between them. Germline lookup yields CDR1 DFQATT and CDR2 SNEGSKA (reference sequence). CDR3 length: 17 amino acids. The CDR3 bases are TGCAGTGCCCGGATGCAGGGGATCGTCTATAGCAATCAGCCCCAGCATTTT. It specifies CSARMQGIVYSNQPQHF.

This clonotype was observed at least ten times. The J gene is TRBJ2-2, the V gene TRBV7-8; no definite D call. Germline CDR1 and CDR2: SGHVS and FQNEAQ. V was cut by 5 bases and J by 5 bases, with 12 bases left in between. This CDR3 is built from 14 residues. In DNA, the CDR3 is TGTGCCAGCAGCCGCGAACAGCAAACCGGGGAGCTGTTTTTT. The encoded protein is CASSREQQTGELFF.

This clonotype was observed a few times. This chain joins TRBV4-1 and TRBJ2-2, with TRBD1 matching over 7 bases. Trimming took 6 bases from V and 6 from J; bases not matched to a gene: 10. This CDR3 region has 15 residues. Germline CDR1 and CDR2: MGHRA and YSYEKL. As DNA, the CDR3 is TGCGCCAGCAGTCTGGTTCTTCAGGGGGCCGGGGAGCTGTTTTTT. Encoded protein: CASSLVLQGAGELFF.

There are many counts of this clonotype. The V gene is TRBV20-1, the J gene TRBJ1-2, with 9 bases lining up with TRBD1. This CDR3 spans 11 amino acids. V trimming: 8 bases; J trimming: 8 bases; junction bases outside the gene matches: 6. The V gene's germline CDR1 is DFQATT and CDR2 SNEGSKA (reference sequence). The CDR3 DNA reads TGCAGTATTAGGACAGGGGCCGGCTACACCTTC. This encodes CSIRTGAGYTF.

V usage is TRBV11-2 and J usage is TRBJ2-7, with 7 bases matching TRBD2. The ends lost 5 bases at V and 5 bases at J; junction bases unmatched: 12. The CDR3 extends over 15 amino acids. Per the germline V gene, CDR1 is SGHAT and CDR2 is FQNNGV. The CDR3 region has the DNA TGTGCCAGCAGCCGTGCTGTGGGAGGGCCCGACGAGCAGTACTTC. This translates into CASSRAVGGPDEQYF.

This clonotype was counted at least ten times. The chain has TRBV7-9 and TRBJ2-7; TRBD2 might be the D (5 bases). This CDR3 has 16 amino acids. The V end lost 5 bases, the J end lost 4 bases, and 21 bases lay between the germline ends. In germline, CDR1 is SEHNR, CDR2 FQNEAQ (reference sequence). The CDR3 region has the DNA TGTGCCAGCAGCCCAGCCGGGATTCGAACTATTTACGAGCAGTACTTC. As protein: CASSPAGIRTIYEQYF.

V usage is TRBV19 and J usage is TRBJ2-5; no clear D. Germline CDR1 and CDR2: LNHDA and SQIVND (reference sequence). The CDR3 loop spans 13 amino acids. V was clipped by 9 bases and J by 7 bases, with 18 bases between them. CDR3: CASRSTVARTQYF. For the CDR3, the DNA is TGTGCCAGCCGATCGACTGTGGCGAGGACCCAGTACTTC.

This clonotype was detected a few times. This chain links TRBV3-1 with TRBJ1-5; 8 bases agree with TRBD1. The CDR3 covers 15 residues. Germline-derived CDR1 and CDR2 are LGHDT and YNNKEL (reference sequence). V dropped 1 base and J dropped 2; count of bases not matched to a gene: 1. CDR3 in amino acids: CASSQATGGNQPQHF. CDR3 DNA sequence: TGTGCCAGCAGCCAAGCGACAGGGGGCAATCAGCCCCAGCATTTT. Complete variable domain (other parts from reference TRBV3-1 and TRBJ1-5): DTAVSQTPKYLVTQMGNDKSIKCEQNLGHDTMYWYKQDSKKFLKIMFSYNNKELIINETVPNRFSPKSPDKAHLNLHINSLELGDSAVYFCASSQATGGNQPQHFGDGTRLSIL.

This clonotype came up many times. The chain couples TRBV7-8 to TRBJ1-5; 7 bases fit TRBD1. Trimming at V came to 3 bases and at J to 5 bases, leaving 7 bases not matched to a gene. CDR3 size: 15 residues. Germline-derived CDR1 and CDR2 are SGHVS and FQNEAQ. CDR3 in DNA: TGTGCCAGCAGCTTTTCGGGACAGAGTCATCAGCCCCAGCATTTT. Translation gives CASSFSGQSHQPQHF.

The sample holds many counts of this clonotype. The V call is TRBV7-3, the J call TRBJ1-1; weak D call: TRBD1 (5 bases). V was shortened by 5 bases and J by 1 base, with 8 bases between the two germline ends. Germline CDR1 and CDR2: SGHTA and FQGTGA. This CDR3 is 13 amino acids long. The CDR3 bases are TGTGCCAGCAGCCGACAGAGGAACACTGAAGCTTTCTTT. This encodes CASSRQRNTEAFF.

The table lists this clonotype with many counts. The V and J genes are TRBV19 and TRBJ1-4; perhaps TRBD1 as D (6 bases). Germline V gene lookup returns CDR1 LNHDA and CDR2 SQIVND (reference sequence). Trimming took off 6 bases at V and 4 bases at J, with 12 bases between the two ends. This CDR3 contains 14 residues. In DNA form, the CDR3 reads TGTGCCAGTAGCGCCATGGACAGTAATGAAAAACTGTTTTTT. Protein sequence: CASSAMDSNEKLFF.

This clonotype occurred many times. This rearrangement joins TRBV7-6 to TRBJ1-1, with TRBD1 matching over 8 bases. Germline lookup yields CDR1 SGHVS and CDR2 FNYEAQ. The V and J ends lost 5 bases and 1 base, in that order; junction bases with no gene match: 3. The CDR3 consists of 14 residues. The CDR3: CASSTGTGNTEAFF. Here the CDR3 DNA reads TGTGCCAGCAGCACCGGGACAGGGAACACTGAAGCTTTCTTT.

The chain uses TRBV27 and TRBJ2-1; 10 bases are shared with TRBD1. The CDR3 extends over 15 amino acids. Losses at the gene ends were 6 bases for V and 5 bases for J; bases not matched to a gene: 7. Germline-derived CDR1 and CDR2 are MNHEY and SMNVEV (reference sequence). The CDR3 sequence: CASSATGGANNEQFF. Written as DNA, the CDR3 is TGTGCCAGCAGCGCGACAGGGGGCGCGAACAATGAGCAGTTCTTC.

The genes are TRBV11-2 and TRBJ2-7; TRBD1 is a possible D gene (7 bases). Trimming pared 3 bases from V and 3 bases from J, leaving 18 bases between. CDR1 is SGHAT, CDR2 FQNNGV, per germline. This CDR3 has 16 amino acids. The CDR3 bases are TGTGCCAGCAGCTTTCCAAGCAGGGGGGCACGCTACGAGCAGTACTTC. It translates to CASSFPSRGARYEQYF.

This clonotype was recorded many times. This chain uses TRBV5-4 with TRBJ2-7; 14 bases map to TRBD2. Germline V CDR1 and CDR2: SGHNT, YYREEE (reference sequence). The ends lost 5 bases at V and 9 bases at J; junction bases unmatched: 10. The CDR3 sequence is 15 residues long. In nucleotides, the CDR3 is TGTGCCAGCAGTCTTACCGGGACTAGCGGGAGAGGGCAGTACTTC. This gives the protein CASSLTGTSGRGQYF.